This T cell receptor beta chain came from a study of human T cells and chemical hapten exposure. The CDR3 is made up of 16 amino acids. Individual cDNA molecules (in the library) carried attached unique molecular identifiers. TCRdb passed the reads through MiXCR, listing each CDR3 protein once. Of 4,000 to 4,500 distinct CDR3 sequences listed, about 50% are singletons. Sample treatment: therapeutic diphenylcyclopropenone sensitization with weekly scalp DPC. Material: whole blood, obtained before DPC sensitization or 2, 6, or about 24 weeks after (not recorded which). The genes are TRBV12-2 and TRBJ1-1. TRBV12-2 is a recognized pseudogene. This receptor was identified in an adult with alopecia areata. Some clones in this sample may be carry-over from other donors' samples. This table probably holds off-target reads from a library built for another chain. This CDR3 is CASRVTQSRPNTEAFF. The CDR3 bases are TGTGCAAGTCGCGTTACTCAATCGCGACCGAACACTGAAGCTTTCTTT.